This passage covers 17 T cell receptor beta chains from one sample sequenced in a study of CD4+ T cells in melanoma. Profiled with immunoSEQ multiplex PCR; TCRdb holds only in-frame clones, not every one. The sample includes around 50,000 clones, about 91% of them seen just once. The sequenced sample consisted of peripheral blood. These TCRs come from a human donor with melanoma.

This clone occurred a few times. V and J are TRBV27 and TRBJ2-1; D is possibly TRBD1 (6 bases). Germline V CDR1 and CDR2: MNHEY, SMNVEV (reference sequence). The CDR3 has 13 residues. The V gene lost 4 bases and the J gene lost 6 bases, with 10 bases spanning the gap. CDR3 DNA sequence: TGTGCCAGCAGTTCGACAGGAGGCAATGAGCAGTTCTTC. It translates to CASSSTGGNEQFF.

This chain links TRBV2 with TRBJ1-4, with D unclear. CDR1 is SNHLY, CDR2 FYNNEI, per germline. Trimming shortened V by 4 bases and J by 6 bases, and 12 bases separated the two germline ends. This CDR3 is 14 amino acids long. CDR3 coding DNA: TGTGCCAGCAGTGGTACCAGTCACTATGAAAAACTGTTTTTT. As protein: CASSGTSHYEKLFF.

The genes are TRBV7-6 and TRBJ2-1; 11 bases agree with TRBD2. CDR3 length: 16 residues. The ends lost 3 bases at V and 9 bases at J; junction bases unmatched: 10. Germline CDR1 is SGHVS and CDR2 is FNYEAQ. The CDR3 loop reads CASSLARSGGVREQFF. DNA for the CDR3: TGTGCCAGCAGCTTGGCCCGTAGCGGGGGGGTTCGTGAGCAGTTCTTC. The full variable domain, with the rest looked up from reference TRBV7-6 and TRBJ2-1, is GAGVSQSPRYKVTKRGQDVALRCDPISGHVSLYWYRQALGQGPEFLTYFNYEAQQDKSGLPNDRFSAERPEGSISTLTIQRTEQRDSAMYRCASSLARSGGVREQFFGPGTRLTVL.

The J gene is TRBJ1-1, the V gene TRBV5-6, with 7 bases fitting TRBD1. The CDR3 covers 14 residues. Germline CDR1 and CDR2: SGHDT and YYEEEE. V shed 2 bases, J shed 0 bases, and the junction held 1 base outside the gene matches. The DNA for the CDR3 is TGTGCCAGCAGCTTTGACAGGGTGAACACTGAAGCTTTCTTT. Encoded protein: CASSFDRVNTEAFF.

The chain joins TRBV7-9 to TRBJ2-1, with unresolved D. This CDR3 is 16 amino acids long. Trimming stripped 5 bases from V and 3 bases from J, with 17 bases between. Germline values: CDR1 SEHNR, CDR2 FQNEAQ (reference sequence). The DNA of the CDR3 is TGTGCCAGCAGCCCAACTTCGGGTCCGGTCTACAATGAGCAGTTCTTC. Translating gives CASSPTSGPVYNEQFF.

The gene calls are TRBV7-2 and TRBJ1-3; the D is unclear. The ends were cut back, 1 base at V and 6 bases at J, with 13 bases in the middle. Germline lookup yields CDR1 SGHTA and CDR2 FQGNSA. The CDR3 has 15 amino acids. CDR3 DNA sequence: TGTGCCAGCAGCTTAGGGCCTGGGAGGGAAAACACCATATATTTT. Its translation: CASSLGPGRENTIYF. Together with reference TRBV7-2 and TRBJ1-3, the CDR3 gives the full variable domain: GAGVSQSPSNKVTEKGKDVELRCDPISGHTALYWYRQSLGQGLEFLIYFQGNSAPDKSGLPSDRFSAERTGGSVSTLTIQRTQQEDSAVYLCASSLGPGRENTIYFGEGSWLTVV.

This clone appeared a few times. J is TRBJ2-7 and V is TRBV7-2, with TRBD1 identical over 8 bases. Germline V gene lookup returns CDR1 SGHTA and CDR2 FQGNSA. The CDR3 loop spans 14 amino acids. J gave up 2 bases and V 3 bases, and 3 bases lay outside the gene matches. In DNA form, the CDR3 reads TGTGCCAGCAGCTTGGGACAGGCCACCTACGAGCAGTACTTC. It encodes CASSLGQATYEQYF. Drawing the rest from reference TRBV7-2 and TRBJ2-7, the complete variable domain is GAGVSQSPSNKVTEKGKDVELRCDPISGHTALYWYRQSLGQGLEFLIYFQGNSAPDKSGLPSDRFSAERTGGSVSTLTIQRTQQEDSAVYLCASSLGQATYEQYFGPGTRLTVT.

The chain recombines TRBV5-4 with TRBJ2-7; D possibly corresponds to TRBD2 (5 bases). Looked up from germline, CDR1 is SGHNT and CDR2 is YYREEE (reference sequence). V lost 4 bases and J 1 base, leaving 18 bases between the germline ends. The CDR3 has 16 residues. The CDR3 here is CASSPAGVQGSYEQYF. The CDR3 nucleotides read TGTGCCAGCAGCCCGGCCGGGGTACAAGGGTCCTACGAGCAGTACTTC.

The chain couples TRBV5-1 to TRBJ1-4; D is unresolved. CDR1 SGHRS and CDR2 YFSETQ come from the germline V gene. V lost 4 bases and J lost 0, with 13 bases in between. The CDR3 is 16 amino acids. The CDR3 loop is CASSRWAGATNEKLFF. CDR3 DNA sequence: TGCGCCAGCAGCAGATGGGCCGGGGCAACTAATGAAAAACTGTTTTTT.

This chain links TRBV11-2 with TRBJ1-1; D perhaps matches TRBD1 (5 bases). This CDR3 has 13 amino acids. V lost 7 bases and J 10 bases, leaving 19 bases between the germline ends. CDR1 is SGHAT and CDR2 is FQNNGV in the germline V gene. CDR3 loop: CASTALGWGLAFF. The CDR3 DNA reads as TGTGCCAGCACCGCGTTAGGGTGGGGGTTAGCTTTCTTT.

This sequence joins TRBV7-2 and TRBJ1-1, with TRBD1 matching over 8 bases. This CDR3 region has 13 residues. J lost 11 bases, V lost 4 bases, and 9 bases had no gene match. Germline values: CDR1 SGHTA, CDR2 FQGNSA. The CDR3 region is CASSWTQGDRAFF. CDR3 bases: TGTGCCAGCAGCTGGACACAGGGGGATCGGGCTTTCTTT.

The chain joins TRBV28 to TRBJ1-1; a weak D match, TRBD1 (5 bases). Germline CDR1 and CDR2: MDHEN and SYDVKM. The CDR3 is made up of 12 amino acids. Deletions cut 6 bases from V and 5 bases from J, with 10 bases between. As DNA, the CDR3 is TGTGCCAGCAGCATCGGGGGTACTGAAGCTTTCTTT. This codes for CASSIGGTEAFF.

The chain links TRBV7-9 to TRBJ2-1; 7 positions match TRBD1. The CDR3 covers 12 residues. Germline trimming cut 6 bases from V and 16 bases from J; bases unmatched to any gene: 12. Germline lookup yields CDR1 SEHNR and CDR2 FQNEAQ (reference sequence). The CDR3 DNA sequence: TGTGCCAGCAGTCTACACACCGGGACAGCCTTCTTC. Residues: CASSLHTGTAFF.

The genes are TRBV6-6 and TRBJ2-7, with D possibly TRBD1 on 6 matching bases. From germline, CDR1 is MNHNY and CDR2 SVGAGI (reference sequence). V was clipped by 2 bases and J by 2 bases, with 13 bases between them. The CDR3 sequence is 15 residues long. In DNA form, the CDR3 reads TGTGCCAGCAGTTACGCGCAGGGGCCACCCTACGAGCAGTACTTC. Translating gives CASSYAQGPPYEQYF.

V gene TRBV7-9 combines with J gene TRBJ2-2, with TRBD1 matching over 7 bases. The J segment lost 0 bases and the V segment lost 4 bases, leaving 5 bases of the junction unmatched. Germline V gene data show CDR1 as SEHNR and CDR2 as FQNEAQ (reference sequence). This CDR3 comprises 16 residues. The CDR3 region has the DNA TGTGCCAGCAGCTCAGGGACAGCTACGAACACCGGGGAGCTGTTTTTT. Encoded protein: CASSSGTATNTGELFF.

This clone was counted a single time. The chain carries TRBV7-9 and TRBJ2-3; D might be TRBD1 (5 bases). CDR1 is SEHNR, CDR2 FQNEAQ, per germline (reference sequence). V lost 11 bases and J 1 base, leaving 19 bases between the germline ends. The CDR3 length is 15 residues. This CDR3 is CAVRAKGLRTDTQYF. The CDR3 bases are TGTGCCGTCCGGGCAAAGGGGCTTCGCACAGATACGCAGTATTTT.

The CDR3 DNA is TGTGCCAGCAGCTTGGGGATGGCTAGCGGGGGCCAAGAGACCCAGTACTTC. Protein: CASSLGMASGGQETQYF. The J gene is TRBJ2-5, the V gene TRBV5-8; 10 nucleotides agree with TRBD2. From germline, CDR1 is SGHTS and CDR2 YDEGEE. This CDR3 has 17 amino acids. V gave up 0 bases and J gave up 1 base; unmatched junction bases: 6.